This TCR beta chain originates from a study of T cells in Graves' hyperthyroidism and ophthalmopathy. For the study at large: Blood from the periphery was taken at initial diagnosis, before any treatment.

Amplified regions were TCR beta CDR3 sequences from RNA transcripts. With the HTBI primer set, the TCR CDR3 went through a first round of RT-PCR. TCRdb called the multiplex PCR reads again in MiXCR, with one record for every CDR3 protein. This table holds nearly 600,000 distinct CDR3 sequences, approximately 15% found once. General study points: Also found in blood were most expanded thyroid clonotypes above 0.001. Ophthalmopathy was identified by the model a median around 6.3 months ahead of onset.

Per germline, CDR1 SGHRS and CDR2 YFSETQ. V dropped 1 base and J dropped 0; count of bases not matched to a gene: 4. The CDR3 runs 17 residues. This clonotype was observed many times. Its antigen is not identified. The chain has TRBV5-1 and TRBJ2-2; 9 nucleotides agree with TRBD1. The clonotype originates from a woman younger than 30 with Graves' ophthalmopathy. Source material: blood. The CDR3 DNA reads TGCGCCAGCAGCTTGTGGACAGGGGATCCGAACACCGGGGAGCTGTTTTTT. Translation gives CASSLWTGDPNTGELFF. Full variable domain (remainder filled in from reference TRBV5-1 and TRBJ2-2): KAGVTQTPRYLIKTRGQQVTLSCSPISGHRSVSWYQQTPGQGLQFLFEYFSETQRNKGNFPGRFSGRQFSNSRSEMNVSTLELGDSALYLCASSLWTGDPNTGELFFGEGSRLTVL.